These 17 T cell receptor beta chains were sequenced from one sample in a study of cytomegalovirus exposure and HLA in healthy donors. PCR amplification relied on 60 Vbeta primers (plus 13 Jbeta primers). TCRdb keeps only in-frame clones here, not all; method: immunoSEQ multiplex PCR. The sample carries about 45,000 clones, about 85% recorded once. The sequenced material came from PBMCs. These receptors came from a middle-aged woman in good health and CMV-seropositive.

The CDR3 sequence: CASSLGTVTNYGYTF. CDR3 nucleotide sequence: TGTGCCAGCAGCTTAGGGACAGTCACTAACTATGGCTACACCTTC. The rearrangement uses TRBV7-9 and TRBJ1-2; a possible D gene is TRBD1 (6 bases). The CDR3 totals 15 residues. V lost 1 base to trimming and J lost 0 bases, with 9 bases between them. Germline CDR1 is SEHNR and CDR2 is FQNEAQ (reference sequence).

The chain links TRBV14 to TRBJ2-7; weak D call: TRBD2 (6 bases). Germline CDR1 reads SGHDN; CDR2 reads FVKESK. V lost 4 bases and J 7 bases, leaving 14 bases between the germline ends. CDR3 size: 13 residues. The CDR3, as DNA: TGTGCCAGCAGCCCCAGGACTACTGGAGAGCAGTACTTC. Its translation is CASSPRTTGEQYF.

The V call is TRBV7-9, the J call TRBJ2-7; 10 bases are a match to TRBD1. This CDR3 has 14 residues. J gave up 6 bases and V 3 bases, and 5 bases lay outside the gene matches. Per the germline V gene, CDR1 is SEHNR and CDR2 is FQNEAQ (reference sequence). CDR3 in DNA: TGTGCCAGCAGCTTGGTGGACAGGGGGGGCGAGCAGTACTTC. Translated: CASSLVDRGGEQYF.

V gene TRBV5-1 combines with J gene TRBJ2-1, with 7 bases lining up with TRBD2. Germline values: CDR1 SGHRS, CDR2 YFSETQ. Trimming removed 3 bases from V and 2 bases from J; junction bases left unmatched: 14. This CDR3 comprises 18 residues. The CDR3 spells CASSSTGGAGTTYNEQFF. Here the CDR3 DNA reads TGCGCCAGCAGCTCCACGGGAGGTGCAGGGACTACCTACAATGAGCAGTTCTTC.

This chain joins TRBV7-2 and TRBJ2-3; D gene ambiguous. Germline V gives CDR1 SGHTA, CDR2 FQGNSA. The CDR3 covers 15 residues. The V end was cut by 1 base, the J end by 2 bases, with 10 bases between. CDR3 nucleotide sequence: TGTGCCAGCAGCTTAGAGTACAGTAACACAGATACGCAGTATTTT. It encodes CASSLEYSNTDTQYF.

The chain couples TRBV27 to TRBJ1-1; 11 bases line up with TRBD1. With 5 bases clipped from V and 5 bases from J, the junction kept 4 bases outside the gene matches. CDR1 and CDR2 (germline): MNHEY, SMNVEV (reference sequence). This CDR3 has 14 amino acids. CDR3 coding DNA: TGTGCCAGCAGTCTTGGACAGGGGGCGACTGAAGCTTTCTTT. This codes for CASSLGQGATEAFF.

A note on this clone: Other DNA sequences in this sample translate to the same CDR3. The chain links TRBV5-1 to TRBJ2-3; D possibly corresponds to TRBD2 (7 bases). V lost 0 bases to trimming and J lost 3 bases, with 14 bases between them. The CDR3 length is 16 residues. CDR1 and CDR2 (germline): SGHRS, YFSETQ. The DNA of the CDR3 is TGCGCCAGCAGCTTGGAAAGGGGGGGGCATACAGATACGCAGTATTTT. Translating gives CASSLERGGHTDTQYF.

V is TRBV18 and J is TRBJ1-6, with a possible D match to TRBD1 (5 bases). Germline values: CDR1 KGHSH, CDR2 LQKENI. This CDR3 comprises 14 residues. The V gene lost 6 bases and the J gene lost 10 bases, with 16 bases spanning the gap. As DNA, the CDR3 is TGTGCCAGCTCCTCTTCGGGGGAGCGATCACCCCTCCACTTT. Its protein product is CASSSSGERSPLHF.

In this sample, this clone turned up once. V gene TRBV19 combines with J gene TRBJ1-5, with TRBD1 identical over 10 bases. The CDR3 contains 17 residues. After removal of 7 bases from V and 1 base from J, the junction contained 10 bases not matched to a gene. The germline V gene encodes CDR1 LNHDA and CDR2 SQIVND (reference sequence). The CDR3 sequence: CASNSPGTGESNQPQHF. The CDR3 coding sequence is TGTGCCAGTAATTCCCCCGGGACAGGGGAAAGCAATCAGCCCCAGCATTTT.

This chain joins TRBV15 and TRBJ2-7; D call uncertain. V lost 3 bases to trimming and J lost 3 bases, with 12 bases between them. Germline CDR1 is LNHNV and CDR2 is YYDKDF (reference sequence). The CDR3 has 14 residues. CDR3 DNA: TGTGCCACCAGCAGTCCGGAGCGAGACTACGAGCAGTACTTC. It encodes CATSSPERDYEQYF.

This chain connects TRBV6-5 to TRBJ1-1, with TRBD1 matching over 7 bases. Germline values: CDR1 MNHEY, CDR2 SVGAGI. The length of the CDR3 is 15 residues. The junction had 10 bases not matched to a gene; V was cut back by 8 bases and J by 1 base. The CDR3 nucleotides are TGTGCCAGCGGAAAAACAGGGGCAGGGAACACTGAAGCTTTCTTT. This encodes CASGKTGAGNTEAFF.

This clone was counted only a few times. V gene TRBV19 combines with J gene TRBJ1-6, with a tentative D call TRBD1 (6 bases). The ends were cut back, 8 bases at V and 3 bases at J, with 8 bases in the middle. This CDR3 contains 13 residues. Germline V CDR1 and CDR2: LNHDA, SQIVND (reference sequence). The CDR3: CASVDSYNSPLHF. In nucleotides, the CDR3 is TGTGCCAGTGTGGACAGCTATAATTCACCCCTCCACTTT.

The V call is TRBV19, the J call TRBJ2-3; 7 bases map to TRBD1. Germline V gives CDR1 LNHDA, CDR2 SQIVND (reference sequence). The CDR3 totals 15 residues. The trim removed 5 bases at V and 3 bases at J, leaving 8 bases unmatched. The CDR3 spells CASSSGTAETDTQYF. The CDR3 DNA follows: TGTGCCAGTAGTTCGGGGACAGCGGAAACAGATACGCAGTATTTT.

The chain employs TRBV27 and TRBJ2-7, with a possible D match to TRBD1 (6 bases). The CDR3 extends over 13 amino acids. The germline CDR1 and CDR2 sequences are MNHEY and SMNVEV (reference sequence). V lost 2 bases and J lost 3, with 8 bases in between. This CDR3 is CASSLTGNYEQYF. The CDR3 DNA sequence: TGTGCCAGCAGTTTAACAGGGAACTACGAGCAGTACTTC.

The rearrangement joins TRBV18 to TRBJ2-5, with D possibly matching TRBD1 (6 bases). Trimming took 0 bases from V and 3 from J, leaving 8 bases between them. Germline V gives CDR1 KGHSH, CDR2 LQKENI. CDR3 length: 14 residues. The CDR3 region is CASSPPEGEETQYF. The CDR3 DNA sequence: TGTGCCAGCTCACCACCTGAGGGGGAAGAGACCCAGTACTTC.

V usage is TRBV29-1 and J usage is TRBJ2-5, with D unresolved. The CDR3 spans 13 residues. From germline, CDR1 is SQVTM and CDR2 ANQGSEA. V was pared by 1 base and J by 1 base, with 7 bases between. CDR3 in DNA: TGCAGCGTTGAAGTCAGGCCCCAAGAGACCCAGTACTTC. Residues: CSVEVRPQETQYF. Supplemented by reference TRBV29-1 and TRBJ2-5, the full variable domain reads SAVISQKPSRDICQRGTSLTIQCQVDSQVTMMFWYRQQPGQSLTLIATANQGSEATYESGFVIDKFPISRPNLTFSTLTVSNMSPEDSSIYLCSVEVRPQETQYFGPGTRLLVL.

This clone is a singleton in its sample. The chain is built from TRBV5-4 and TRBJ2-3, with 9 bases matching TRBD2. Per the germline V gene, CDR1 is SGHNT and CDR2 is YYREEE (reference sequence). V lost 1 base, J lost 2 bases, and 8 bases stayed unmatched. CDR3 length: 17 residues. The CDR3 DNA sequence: TGTGCCAGCAGCTTGTTCCTAGCGGGACCTTTCACAGATACGCAGTATTTT. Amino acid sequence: CASSLFLAGPFTDTQYF.